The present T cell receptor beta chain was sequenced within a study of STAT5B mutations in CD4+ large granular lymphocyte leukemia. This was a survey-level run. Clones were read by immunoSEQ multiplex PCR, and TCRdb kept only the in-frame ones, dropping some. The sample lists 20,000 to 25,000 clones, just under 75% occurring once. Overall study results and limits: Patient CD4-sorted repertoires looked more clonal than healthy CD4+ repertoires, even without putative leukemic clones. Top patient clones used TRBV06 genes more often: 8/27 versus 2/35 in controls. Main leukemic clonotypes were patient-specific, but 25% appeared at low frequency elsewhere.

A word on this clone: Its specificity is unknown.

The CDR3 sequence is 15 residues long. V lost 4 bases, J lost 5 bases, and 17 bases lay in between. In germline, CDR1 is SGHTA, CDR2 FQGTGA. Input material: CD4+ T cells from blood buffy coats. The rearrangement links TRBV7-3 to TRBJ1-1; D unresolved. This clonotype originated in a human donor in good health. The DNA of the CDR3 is TGTGCCAGCAGCTCGCCTGGACTGTTGGCTACTGAAGCTTTCTTT. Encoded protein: CASSSPGLLATEAFF.